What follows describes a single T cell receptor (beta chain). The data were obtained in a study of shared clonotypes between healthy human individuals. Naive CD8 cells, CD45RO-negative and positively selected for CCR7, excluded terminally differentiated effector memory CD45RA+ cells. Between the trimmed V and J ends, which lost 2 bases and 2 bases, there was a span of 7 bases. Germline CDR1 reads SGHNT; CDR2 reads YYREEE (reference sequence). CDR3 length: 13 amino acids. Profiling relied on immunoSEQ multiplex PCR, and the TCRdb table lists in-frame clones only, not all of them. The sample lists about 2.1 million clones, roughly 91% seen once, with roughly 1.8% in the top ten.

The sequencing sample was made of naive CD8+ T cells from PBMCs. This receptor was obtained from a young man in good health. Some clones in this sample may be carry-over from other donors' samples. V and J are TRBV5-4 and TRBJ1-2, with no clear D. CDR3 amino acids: CASSFAENYGYTF. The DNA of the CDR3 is TGTGCCAGCAGCTTTGCGGAGAACTATGGCTACACCTTC.